One and the same sample provided the 5 T cell receptor beta chains below, sequenced in a study of CD8+CD57+ T cells in acquired aplastic anemia. Both TCR beta VDJ combination and CDR3 sequence profiling were carried out. Genomic DNA was the template for this profiling. TCRdb passed the reads through MiXCR, listing each CDR3 protein once. The sample holds 190,000 or so distinct CDR3 sequences, 60% to 65% seen once. The sequencing sample was made of sorted CD4+, CD8+, or CD8+CD57+ T cells (not recorded which) from PBMCs. The receptors were sampled from a human donor in good health.

This clonotype was seen many times. The chain links TRBV18 to TRBJ1-6; 7 bases are shared with TRBD1. This CDR3 spans 14 amino acids. CDR1 and CDR2 from the germline V gene are KGHSH and LQKENI. The V gene end was trimmed by 6 bases and the J gene end by 9 bases; junction bases not matched to a gene: 8. The CDR3 protein is CASSSGGFGSPLHF. The CDR3 DNA is TGTGCCAGCTCGTCAGGGGGGTTTGGTTCACCCCTCCACTTT.

The gene calls are TRBV20-1 and TRBJ2-7; tentative D call: TRBD2 (6 bases). Trimming removed 0 bases from V and 0 bases from J, with 15 bases in between. The CDR3 runs to 16 residues. Germline CDR1 reads DFQATT; CDR2 reads SNEGSKA (reference sequence). CDR3 region: CSARDEKRASSYEQYF. CDR3 DNA sequence: TGCAGTGCTAGAGACGAAAAGCGGGCCTCCTCCTACGAGCAGTACTTC.

Concerning this clonotype: Sequence at one end of the junction differs from germline and may be a read error. This sequence joins TRBV9 and TRBJ2-3; 9 positions agree with TRBD1. The germline gives CDR1 SGDLS, CDR2 YYNGEE. The CDR3 contains 16 residues. CDR3 nucleotide sequence: TGCGCCAGCAGCCAGGGTCGGGACAGGGGCACAGATACGCAGTATTTT. This sequence encodes CASSQGRDRGTDTQYF.

The chain employs TRBV7-3 and TRBJ2-1; 7 bases are a match to TRBD2. The J segment lost 6 bases and the V segment lost 3 bases, leaving 8 bases of the junction unmatched. The CDR3 is 15 residues long. The germline V gene encodes CDR1 SGHTA and CDR2 FQGTGA. CDR3: CASSFSSGAPNEQFF. CDR3 DNA: TGTGCCAGCAGCTTCTCGAGCGGGGCACCCAATGAGCAGTTCTTC.

Worth noting for this clonotype: This could be a read error, since a much larger clone is one nucleotide away. The chain uses TRBV5-5 and TRBJ2-7; unclear D gene. V lost 5 bases and J lost 5, with 14 bases in between. Germline V CDR1 and CDR2: SGHKS, YYEKEE (reference sequence). The CDR3 is 13 residues long. CDR3 amino acids: CASSLVGQNEQYF. CDR3 nucleotide sequence: TGTGCCAGCAGTTTAGTTGGCCAGAACGAGCAGTACTTC.